Detailed here is one T cell receptor beta chain. These data belong to a study of blood T cell repertoires in COVID-19. This CDR3 has 14 residues. The germline V and J ends were trimmed by 0 bases and 6 bases, with 12 bases remaining between them. Germline V gene sequence: CDR1 SGDLS, CDR2 YYNGEE. Sequencing was performed with immunoSEQ multiplex PCR; in TCRdb, only in-frame clones are kept and a portion is missing. The sample consists of 250,000 to 350,000 clones, roughly 87% of them appearing once. The sample comprised peripheral blood. The receptor comes from a woman between 45 and 60 years old who had recovered from COVID-19. This rearrangement joins TRBV9 to TRBJ1-1; a weak D match, TRBD1 (6 bases). CDR3 DNA: TGTGCCAGCAGCGTAGAAGGGGGGGACCCTGAAGCTTTCTTT. Translating gives CASSVEGGDPEAFF.